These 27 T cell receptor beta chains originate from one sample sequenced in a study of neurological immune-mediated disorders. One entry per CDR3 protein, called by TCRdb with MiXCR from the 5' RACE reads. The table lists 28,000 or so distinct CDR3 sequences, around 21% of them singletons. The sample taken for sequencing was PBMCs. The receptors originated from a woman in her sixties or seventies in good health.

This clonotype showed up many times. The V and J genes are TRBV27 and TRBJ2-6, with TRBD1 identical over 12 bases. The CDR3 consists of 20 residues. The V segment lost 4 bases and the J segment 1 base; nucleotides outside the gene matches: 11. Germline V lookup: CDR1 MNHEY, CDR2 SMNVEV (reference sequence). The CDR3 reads CASSSYPWGQGASGANVLTF. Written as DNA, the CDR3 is TGTGCCAGCAGTTCTTATCCTTGGGGACAGGGGGCGTCTGGGGCCAACGTCCTGACTTTC. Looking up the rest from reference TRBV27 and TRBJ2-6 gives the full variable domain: EAQVTQNPRYLITVTGKKLTVTCSQNMNHEYMSWYRQDPGLGLRQIYYSMNVEVTDKGDVPEGYKVSRKEKRNFPLILESPSPNQTSLYFCASSSYPWGQGASGANVLTFGAGSRLTVL.

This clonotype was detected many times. CDR3 nucleotides: TGTGCCAGCAGCTTAGCCGGGGCGGCTCAGCCCCAGCATTTT. It encodes CASSLAGAAQPQHF. J is TRBJ1-5 and V is TRBV7-6; the D gene is possibly TRBD1 (5 bases). Germline V gives CDR1 SGHVS, CDR2 FNYEAQ. The CDR3 is 14 residues long. Trimming stripped 0 bases from V and 6 bases from J, with 9 bases between.

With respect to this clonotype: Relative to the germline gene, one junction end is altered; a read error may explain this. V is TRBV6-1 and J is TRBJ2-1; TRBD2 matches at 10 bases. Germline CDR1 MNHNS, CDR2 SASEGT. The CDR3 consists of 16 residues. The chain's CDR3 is CAITQRSSGGNNEQFF. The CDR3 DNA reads TGTGCCATCACCCAACGATCTAGCGGGGGAAACAATGAGCAATTCTTC.

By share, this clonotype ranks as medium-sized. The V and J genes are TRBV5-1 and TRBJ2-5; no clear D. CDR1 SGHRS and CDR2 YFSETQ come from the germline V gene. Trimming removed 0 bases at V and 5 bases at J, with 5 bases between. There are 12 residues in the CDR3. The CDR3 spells CASSLAGETQYF. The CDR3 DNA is TGCGCCAGCAGCTTGGCCGGCGAGACCCAGTACTTC. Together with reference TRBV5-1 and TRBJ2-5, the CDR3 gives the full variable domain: KAGVTQTPRYLIKTRGQQVTLSCSPISGHRSVSWYQQTPGQGLQFLFEYFSETQRNKGNFPGRFSGRQFSNSRSEMNVSTLELGDSALYLCASSLAGETQYFGPGTRLLVL.

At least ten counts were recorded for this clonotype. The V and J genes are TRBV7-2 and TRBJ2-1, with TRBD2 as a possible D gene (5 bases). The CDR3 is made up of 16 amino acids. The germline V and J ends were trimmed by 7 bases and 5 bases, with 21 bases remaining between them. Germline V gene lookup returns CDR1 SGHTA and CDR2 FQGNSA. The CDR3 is CASTLEFPLGDNEQFF. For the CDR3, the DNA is TGTGCCAGCACCCTAGAGTTCCCTTTGGGAGACAATGAGCAGTTCTTC.

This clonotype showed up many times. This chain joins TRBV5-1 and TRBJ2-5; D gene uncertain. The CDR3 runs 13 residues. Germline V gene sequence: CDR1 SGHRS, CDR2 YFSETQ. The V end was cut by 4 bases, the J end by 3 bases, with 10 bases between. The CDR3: CASSPGSKETQYF. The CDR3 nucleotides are TGCGCCAGCAGCCCAGGATCTAAAGAGACCCAGTACTTC.

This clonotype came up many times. The CDR3 sequence: CATSNRGRNEKLFF. The CDR3 coding sequence is TGTGCCACCAGCAACAGGGGGCGTAATGAAAAACTGTTTTTT. The chain has TRBV15 and TRBJ1-4; 9 bases fit TRBD1. Unmatched junction bases numbered 1, after V lost 4 bases and J lost 4 bases. Germline assignment: CDR1 LNHNV and CDR2 YYDKDF (reference sequence). The CDR3 extends over 14 amino acids.

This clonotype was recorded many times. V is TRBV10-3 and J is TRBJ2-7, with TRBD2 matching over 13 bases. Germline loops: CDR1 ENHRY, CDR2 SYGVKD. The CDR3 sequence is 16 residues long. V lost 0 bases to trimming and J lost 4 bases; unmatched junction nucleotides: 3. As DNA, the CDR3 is TGTGCCATCAGTGAGTCGGGGACTAGCGGGAATTACGAGCAGTACTTC. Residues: CAISESGTSGNYEQYF.

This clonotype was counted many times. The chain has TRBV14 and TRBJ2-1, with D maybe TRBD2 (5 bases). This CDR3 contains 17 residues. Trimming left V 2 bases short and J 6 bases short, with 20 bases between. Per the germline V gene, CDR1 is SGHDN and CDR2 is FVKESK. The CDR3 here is CASSQWDWRSGSNEQFF. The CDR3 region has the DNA TGTGCCAGCAGCCAATGGGATTGGCGGTCTGGGAGCAATGAGCAGTTCTTC.

The CDR3 coding sequence is TGTGCCAGCGGAGGTGGTACTAGCGGGAGGGATGAGCAGTACTTC. It is translated as CASGGGTSGRDEQYF. The J gene is TRBJ2-7, the V gene TRBV9, with 13 positions matching TRBD2. The CDR3 loop spans 15 amino acids. With 7 bases clipped from V and 7 bases from J, the junction kept 11 bases outside the gene matches. The germline CDR1 and CDR2 sequences are SGDLS and YYNGEE. Based on the CDR3 plus reference TRBV9 and TRBJ2-7, the full variable domain is DSGVTQTPKHLITATGQRVTLRCSPRSGDLSVYWYQQSLDQGLQFLIQYYNGEERAKGNILERFSAQQFPDLHSELNLSSLELGDSALYFCASGGGTSGRDEQYFGPGTRLTVT.

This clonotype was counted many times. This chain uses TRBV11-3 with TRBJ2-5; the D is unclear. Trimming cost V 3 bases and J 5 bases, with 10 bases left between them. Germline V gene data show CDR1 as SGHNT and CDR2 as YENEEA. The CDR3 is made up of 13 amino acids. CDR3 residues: CASSFGLRETQYF. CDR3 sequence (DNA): TGTGCCAGCAGCTTTGGGCTTAGGGAGACCCAGTACTTC.

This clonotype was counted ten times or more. The CDR3 DNA reads as TGTGCCAGCTCACCAAGACAGGGGGCATCCTACGAGCAGTACTTC. As protein: CASSPRQGASYEQYF. The chain couples TRBV18 to TRBJ2-7; 10 bases map to TRBD1. The CDR3 totals 15 residues. Trimming at V came to 2 bases and at J to 1 base, leaving 2 bases not matched to a gene. CDR1 and CDR2 from the germline V gene are KGHSH and LQKENI.

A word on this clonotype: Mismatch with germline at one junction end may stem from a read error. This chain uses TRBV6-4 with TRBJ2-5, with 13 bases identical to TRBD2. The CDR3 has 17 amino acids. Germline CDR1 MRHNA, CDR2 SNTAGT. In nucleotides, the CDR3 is TGTGCCACGCAACGTTCACAAGGACTAGCGGGGGAAGAGACCCAGCACTTC. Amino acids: CATQRSQGLAGEETQHF.

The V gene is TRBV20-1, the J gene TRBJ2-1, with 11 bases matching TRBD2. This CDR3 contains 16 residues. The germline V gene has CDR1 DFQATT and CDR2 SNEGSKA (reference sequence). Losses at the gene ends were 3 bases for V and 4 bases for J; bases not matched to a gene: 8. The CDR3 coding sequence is TGCAGTGCTAGCTTGAATAGCGGGAGGGTATACAATGAGCAGTTCTTC. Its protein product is CSASLNSGRVYNEQFF.

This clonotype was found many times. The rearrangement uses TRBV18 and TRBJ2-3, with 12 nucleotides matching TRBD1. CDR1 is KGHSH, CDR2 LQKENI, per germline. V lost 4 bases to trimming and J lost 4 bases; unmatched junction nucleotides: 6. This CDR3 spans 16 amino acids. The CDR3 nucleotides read TGTGCCAGCTCACAAACCGGGACAGGGGGCCCAGATACGCAGTATTTT. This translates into CASSQTGTGGPDTQYF.

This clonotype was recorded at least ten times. CDR3 sequence: CASSLLGETQYF. CDR3 nucleotide sequence: TGTGCCAGCAGTTTATTAGGCGAGACCCAGTACTTC. The chain employs TRBV28 and TRBJ2-5; D remains unclear. V dropped 1 base and J dropped 5 bases, with 5 bases sitting between them. The germline CDR1 and CDR2 sequences are MDHEN and SYDVKM. This CDR3 spans 12 amino acids. Using reference TRBV28 and TRBJ2-5 for the parts outside the CDR3, the full variable domain is DVKVTQSSRYLVKRTGEKVFLECVQDMDHENMFWYRQDPGLGLRLIYFSYDVKMKEKGDIPEGYSVSREKKERFSLILESASTNQTSMYLCASSLLGETQYFGPGTRLLVL.

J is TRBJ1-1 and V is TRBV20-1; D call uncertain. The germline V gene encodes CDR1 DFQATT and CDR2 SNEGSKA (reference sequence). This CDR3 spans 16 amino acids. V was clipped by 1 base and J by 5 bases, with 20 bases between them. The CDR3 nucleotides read TGCAGTGCTAGAGTTATGCGTGTTCCGGTTGGGACTGAAGCTTTCTTT. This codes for CSARVMRVPVGTEAFF.

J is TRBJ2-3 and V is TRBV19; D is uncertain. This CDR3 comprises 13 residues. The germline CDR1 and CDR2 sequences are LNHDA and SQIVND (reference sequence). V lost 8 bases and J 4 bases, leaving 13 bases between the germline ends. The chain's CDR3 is CASSSESADTQYF. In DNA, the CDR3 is TGTGCCAGTTCTTCGGAAAGCGCAGATACGCAGTATTTT.

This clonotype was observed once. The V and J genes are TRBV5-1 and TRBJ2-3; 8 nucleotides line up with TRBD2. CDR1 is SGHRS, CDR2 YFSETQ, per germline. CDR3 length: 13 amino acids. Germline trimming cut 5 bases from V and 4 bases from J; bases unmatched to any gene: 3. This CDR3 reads CASRRAGADTQYF. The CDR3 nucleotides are TGCGCCAGCAGACGAGCGGGAGCAGATACGCAGTATTTT. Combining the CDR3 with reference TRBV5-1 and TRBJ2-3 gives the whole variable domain KAGVTQTPRYLIKTRGQQVTLSCSPISGHRSVSWYQQTPGQGLQFLFEYFSETQRNKGNFPGRFSGRQFSNSRSEMNVSTLELGDSALYLCASRRAGADTQYFGPGTRLTVL.

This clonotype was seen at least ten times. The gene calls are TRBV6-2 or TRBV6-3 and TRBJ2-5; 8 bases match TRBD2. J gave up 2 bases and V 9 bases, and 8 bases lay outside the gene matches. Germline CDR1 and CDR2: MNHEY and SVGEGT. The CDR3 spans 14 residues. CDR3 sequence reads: CASKGTRSQETQYF. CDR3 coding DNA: TGTGCCAGTAAGGGGACTAGGTCTCAAGAGACCCAGTACTTC.

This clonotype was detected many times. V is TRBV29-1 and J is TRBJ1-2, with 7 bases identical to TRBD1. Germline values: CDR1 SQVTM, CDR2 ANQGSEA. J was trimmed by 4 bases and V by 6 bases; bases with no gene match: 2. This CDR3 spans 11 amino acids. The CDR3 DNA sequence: TGCAGCGTCGGGACAGTCTATGGCTACACCTTC. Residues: CSVGTVYGYTF.

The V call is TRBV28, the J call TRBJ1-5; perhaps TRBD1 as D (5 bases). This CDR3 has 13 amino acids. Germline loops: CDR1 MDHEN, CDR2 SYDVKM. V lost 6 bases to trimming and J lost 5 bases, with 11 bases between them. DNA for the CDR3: TGTGCCAGCAGGGAGACAGCTTATCAGCCCCAGCATTTT. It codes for CASRETAYQPQHF.

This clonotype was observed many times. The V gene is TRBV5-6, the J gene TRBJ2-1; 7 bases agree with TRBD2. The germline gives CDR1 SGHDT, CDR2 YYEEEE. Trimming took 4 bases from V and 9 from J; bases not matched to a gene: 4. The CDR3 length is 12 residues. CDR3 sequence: CASSTLAVEQFF. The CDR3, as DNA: TGTGCCAGCAGCACGCTAGCGGTTGAGCAGTTCTTC.

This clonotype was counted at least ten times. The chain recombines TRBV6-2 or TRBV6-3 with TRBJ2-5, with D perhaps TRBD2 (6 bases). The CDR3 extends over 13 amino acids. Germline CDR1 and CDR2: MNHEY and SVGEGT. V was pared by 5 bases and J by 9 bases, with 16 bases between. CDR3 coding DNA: TGTGCCAGCAGTACCTCTTGGTCGGGGGCCCAGTACTTC. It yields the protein CASSTSWSGAQYF.

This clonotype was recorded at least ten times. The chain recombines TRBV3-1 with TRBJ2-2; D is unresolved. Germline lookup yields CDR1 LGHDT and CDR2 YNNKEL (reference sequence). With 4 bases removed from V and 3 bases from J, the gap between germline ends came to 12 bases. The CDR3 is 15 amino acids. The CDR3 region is CASSPRLVYTGELFF. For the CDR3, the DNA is TGTGCCAGCAGCCCTCGACTGGTATACACCGGGGAGCTGTTTTTT.

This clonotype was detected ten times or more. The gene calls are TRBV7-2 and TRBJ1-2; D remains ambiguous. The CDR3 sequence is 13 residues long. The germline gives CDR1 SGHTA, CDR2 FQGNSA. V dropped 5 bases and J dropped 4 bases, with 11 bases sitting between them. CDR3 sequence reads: CASSPGRGYGYTF. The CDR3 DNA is TGTGCCAGCAGCCCCGGACGTGGCTATGGCTACACCTTC. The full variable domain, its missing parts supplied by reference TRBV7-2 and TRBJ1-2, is GAGVSQSPSNKVTEKGKDVELRCDPISGHTALYWYRQSLGQGLEFLIYFQGNSAPDKSGLPSDRFSAERTGGSVSTLTIQRTQQEDSAVYLCASSPGRGYGYTFGSGTRLTVV.

The CDR3, as DNA: TGTGCCAGCAGCCAAGAGGGACTGGGCCCCTCCTACGAGCAGTACTTC. It yields the protein CASSQEGLGPSYEQYF. V usage is TRBV3-1 and J usage is TRBJ2-7; perhaps TRBD2 as D (6 bases). The ends were cut back, 0 bases at V and 0 bases at J, with 12 bases in the middle. The CDR3 is 16 residues long. Germline values: CDR1 LGHDT, CDR2 YNNKEL (reference sequence).